The next 23 T cell receptor beta chains were all read from a single sample in a study of blood T cells in healthy people across ages. A second PCR, run for roughly 7 to 12 cycles, used a sample-barcoded 5' primer plus a J-beta primer mix. TCRdb processed the 5' RACE reads anew with MiXCR; each CDR3 protein has one entry. The repertoire includes some 1.5 million distinct CDR3 sequences, approximately 28% of them detected once, and roughly 8% sits in the top ten. The sequencing sample was made of blood. Receptors originate from a woman aged 25 to 39 in good health.

This clonotype was seen ten or more times. CDR3 loop: CASRPTGNYGYTF. DNA of the CDR3: TGTGCCAGCAGACCTACAGGGAACTATGGCTACACCTTC. The chain combines TRBV28 with TRBJ1-2; weak D call: TRBD1 (6 bases). Germline assignment: CDR1 MDHEN and CDR2 SYDVKM. The V end lost 6 bases, the J end lost 2 bases, and 10 bases lay between the germline ends. The CDR3 is 13 amino acids.

V usage is TRBV30 and J usage is TRBJ2-5; D might be TRBD2 (6 bases). This CDR3 has 16 amino acids. Deletions cut 0 bases from V and 2 bases from J, with 16 bases between. The germline gives CDR1 GTSNPN, CDR2 SVGIG (reference sequence). CDR3 DNA sequence: TGTGCCTGGAGTGTAGCGGGTCGGATATCTCAAGAGACCCAGTACTTC. Translating it yields CAWSVAGRISQETQYF.

At least ten counts were recorded for this clonotype. The chain recombines TRBV5-1 with TRBJ2-3; D call uncertain. Trimming stripped 1 base from V and 6 bases from J, with 9 bases between. From germline, CDR1 is SGHRS and CDR2 YFSETQ. The CDR3 is 13 residues long. CDR3 sequence reads: CASSLSLKDTQYF. CDR3 sequence (DNA): TGCGCCAGCAGCTTGTCTCTTAAGGATACGCAGTATTTT.

This clonotype was counted at least ten times. Mismatch with germline at one junction end may stem from a read error. The rearrangement links TRBV7-3 to TRBJ2-1; 9 positions agree with TRBD2. The CDR3 length is 16 residues. CDR1 and CDR2 from the germline V gene are SGHTA and FQGTGA. The DNA for the CDR3 is TGTGACAGCAGCTTGGGTCTTAGCGGGGGATACAATGAGCAGTTCTTC. This codes for CDSSLGLSGGYNEQFF.

The chain combines TRBV11-2 with TRBJ2-5; D might be TRBD1 or TRBD2, each matching 6 bases. CDR1 and CDR2 from the germline V gene are SGHAT and FQNNGV. V was cut by 6 bases and J by 0 bases, with 14 bases left in between. CDR3 length equals 15 residues. The CDR3 loop reads CASRTDGGHQETQYF. In DNA, the CDR3 is TGTGCCAGCAGAACAGACGGGGGCCACCAAGAGACCCAGTACTTC.

As concerns this clonotype: One base away lies a much larger clone, so this may be a sequencing read error. The chain links TRBV7-4 to TRBJ2-4; D is undetermined. Germline CDR1 and CDR2: SGHVT and SQSDAQ. This CDR3 comprises 12 residues. The CDR3 sequence is CASSLEALEQDF. Here the CDR3 DNA reads TGTGCCAGCAGCTTAGAGGCTCTCGAGCAGGACTTC.

V is TRBV6-6 and J is TRBJ2-7; TRBD1 matches at 8 bases. The CDR3 loop spans 14 amino acids. Germline assignment: CDR1 MNHNY and CDR2 SVGAGI (reference sequence). The J segment lost 7 bases and the V segment lost 7 bases, leaving 12 bases of the junction unmatched. The CDR3 spells CASNQGAALGEQYF. CDR3 nucleotide sequence: TGTGCCAGCAATCAGGGGGCGGCTCTAGGGGAGCAGTACTTC.

The gene calls are TRBV6-2 or TRBV6-3 and TRBJ2-1, with 11 bases matching TRBD2. After removal of 6 bases from V and 14 bases from J, the junction contained 9 bases not matched to a gene. Germline V gene lookup returns CDR1 MNHEY and CDR2 SVGEGT. The CDR3 is made up of 13 amino acids. The CDR3 is CASSRSGGADEFF. The DNA for the CDR3 is TGTGCCAGCAGCCGTAGCGGGGGGGCAGATGAGTTCTTC.

In regard to this clonotype: Compared with germline, one end of the junction differs, possibly owing to a read error. This chain uses TRBV24-1 with TRBJ2-1; D is perhaps TRBD1 (5 bases). CDR1 KGHDR and CDR2 SFDVKD come from the germline V gene. The CDR3 spans 16 residues. Written as DNA, the CDR3 is TGTGCCGCCAGTGAGGCAGGGCCCAGTCTCTCCAATGAGCAGTTCTTC. Its translation is CAASEAGPSLSNEQFF.

In regard to this clonotype: The junction and the germline gene differ at one end; a read error may be behind it. This sequence joins TRBV6-6 and TRBJ1-1; D remains ambiguous. CDR3 length equals 16 residues. Germline CDR1 and CDR2: MNHNY and SVGAGI (reference sequence). This CDR3 is CDSSYRGIGMNTEAFF. The CDR3 nucleotides read TGTGACAGCAGTTACCGTGGGATTGGTATGAACACTGAAGCTTTCTTT.

There are many counts of this clonotype. This rearrangement joins TRBV20-1 to TRBJ1-2; TRBD1 agrees at 7 bases. Germline-derived CDR1 and CDR2 are DFQATT and SNEGSKA (reference sequence). With 5 bases clipped from V and 4 bases from J, the junction kept 7 bases outside the gene matches. This CDR3 is 13 amino acids long. CDR3 DNA: TGCAGTGCTCGACAGGGAGGGAGCTATGGCTACACCTTC. This sequence encodes CSARQGGSYGYTF.

V is TRBV20-1 and J is TRBJ1-2; D ambiguous. V gave up 5 bases and J gave up 8 bases, with 9 bases separating them. The CDR3 runs to 10 residues. Germline lookup yields CDR1 DFQATT and CDR2 SNEGSKA (reference sequence). The CDR3 sequence: CSALPEGYTF. The CDR3 DNA reads TGCAGTGCTCTGCCCGAGGGCTACACCTTC.

This clonotype was seen only once. V usage is TRBV7-9 and J usage is TRBJ1-4; possibly TRBD1 for D (5 bases). CDR1 is SEHNR and CDR2 is FQNEAQ in the germline V gene (reference sequence). The CDR3 contains 15 residues. V lost 5 bases, J lost 8 bases, and 18 bases lay in between. CDR3 nucleotides: TGTGCCAGCAGCCCACTTGGAGGGGTAGGGGAAAAACTGTTTTTT. Residues: CASSPLGGVGEKLFF. Variable domain in full (rest from reference TRBV7-9 and TRBJ1-4): DTGVSQNPRHKITKRGQNVTFRCDPISEHNRLYWYRQTLGQGPEFLTYFQNEAQLEKSRLLSDRFSAERPKGSFSTLEIQRTEQGDSAMYLCASSPLGGVGEKLFFGSGTQLSVL.

In this sample, this clonotype turned up many times. The J gene is TRBJ2-4, the V gene TRBV2; D is possibly TRBD2 (6 bases). V was pared by 4 bases and J by 1 base, with 8 bases between. CDR1 is SNHLY, CDR2 FYNNEI, per germline. The CDR3 loop spans 14 amino acids. CDR3 sequence: CASSGTNAKNIQYF. The CDR3 coding sequence is TGTGCCAGCAGTGGGACTAATGCCAAAAACATTCAGTACTTC.

The CDR3 spells CASSNEGGPSGQYF. The CDR3 DNA sequence: TGTGCCAGCAGCAACGAGGGGGGCCCATCCGGGCAGTACTTC. The chain recombines TRBV2 with TRBJ2-7; D tentatively fits TRBD1 or TRBD2 (6 bases each). Deletions cut 6 bases from V and 9 bases from J, with 21 bases between. CDR1 is SNHLY, CDR2 FYNNEI, per germline. The CDR3 totals 14 residues. Full variable domain (rest looked up from reference TRBV2 and TRBJ2-7): EPEVTQTPSHQVTQMGQEVILRCVPISNHLYFYWYRQILGQKVEFLVSFYNNEISEKSEIFDDQFSVERPDGSNFTLKIRSTKLEDSAMYFCASSNEGGPSGQYFGPGTRLTVT.

This clonotype was counted only a few times. The chain has TRBV7-9 and TRBJ1-4, with D possibly being TRBD1 (5 bases). Germline CDR1 SEHNR, CDR2 FQNEAQ (reference sequence). Trimming removed 2 bases at V and 7 bases at J, with 14 bases between. CDR3 size: 15 residues. CDR3 coding DNA: TGTGCCAGCAGCTTAATCGGGACCCAAGGTGAAAAACTGTTTTTT. It yields the protein CASSLIGTQGEKLFF.

The table lists this clonotype with a few counts. The chain recombines TRBV5-1 with TRBJ2-2; no firm D call. The V end lost 8 bases, the J end lost 3 bases, and 14 bases lay between the germline ends. The CDR3 is 14 residues long. In germline, CDR1 is SGHRS, CDR2 YFSETQ. This chain's CDR3 is CASVEHADTGELFF. The CDR3 region has the DNA TGCGCCAGTGTCGAACACGCTGACACCGGGGAGCTGTTTTTT.

This rearrangement joins TRBV20-1 to TRBJ2-1, with 8 positions matching TRBD2. With 5 bases clipped from V and 0 bases from J, the junction kept 6 bases outside the gene matches. Germline V gives CDR1 DFQATT, CDR2 SNEGSKA (reference sequence). This CDR3 region has 15 residues. In DNA, the CDR3 is TGCAGTGCTCTTCCCGGGACTAGCTCCTACAATGAGCAGTTCTTC. This translates into CSALPGTSSYNEQFF.

With regard to this clonotype: Being one base from a much bigger clone, this may be a read error. J is TRBJ2-5 and V is TRBV7-3; TRBD2 agrees at 9 bases. Trimming took 1 base from V and 5 from J; bases not matched to a gene: 5. The V gene's germline CDR1 is SGHTA and CDR2 FQGTGA. This CDR3 has 15 residues. The chain's CDR3 is CASSLSGGGWETQYF. DNA for the CDR3: TGTGCCAGCAGCTTAAGCGGGGGGGGGTGGGAGACCCAGTACTTC.

The CDR3 sequence: CSASTSLGYTDTQYF. In DNA form, the CDR3 reads TGCAGTGCTAGTACTAGCCTAGGGTACACAGATACGCAGTATTTT. The V call is TRBV20-1, the J call TRBJ2-3, with TRBD2 as a possible D gene (6 bases). Trimming removed 3 bases at V and 2 bases at J, with 15 bases between. The germline V gene has CDR1 DFQATT and CDR2 SNEGSKA (reference sequence). The CDR3 runs 15 residues.

The gene calls are TRBV20-1 and TRBJ2-3, with 9 bases matching TRBD2. There are 17 residues in the CDR3. Germline assignment: CDR1 DFQATT and CDR2 SNEGSKA (reference sequence). Losses at the gene ends were 3 bases for V and 1 base for J; bases not matched to a gene: 11. The CDR3 here is CSASLLVIAGGTDTQYF. CDR3 DNA sequence: TGCAGTGCTAGCCTGTTGGTAATAGCGGGAGGCACAGATACGCAGTATTTT.

This clonotype was observed a handful of times. The chain employs TRBV4-1 and TRBJ1-2, with a possible D match to TRBD1 (5 bases). The V gene lost 1 base and the J gene lost 6 bases, with 9 bases spanning the gap. The CDR3 is 13 amino acids. The germline V gene has CDR1 MGHRA and CDR2 YSYEKL. As DNA, the CDR3 is TGCGCCAGCAGCCAAGTTAAGGGGCATGGCTACACCTTC. Protein sequence: CASSQVKGHGYTF.

This clonotype showed up many times. This chain links TRBV7-9 with TRBJ2-1; D gene unclear. V was trimmed by 5 bases and J by 9 bases, leaving 23 bases between them. This CDR3 is 16 amino acids long. Looked up from germline, CDR1 is SEHNR and CDR2 is FQNEAQ (reference sequence). CDR3 residues: CASSLPGGFQSGEQFF. Here the CDR3 DNA reads TGTGCCAGCAGCCTCCCCGGCGGATTTCAATCGGGTGAGCAGTTCTTC.